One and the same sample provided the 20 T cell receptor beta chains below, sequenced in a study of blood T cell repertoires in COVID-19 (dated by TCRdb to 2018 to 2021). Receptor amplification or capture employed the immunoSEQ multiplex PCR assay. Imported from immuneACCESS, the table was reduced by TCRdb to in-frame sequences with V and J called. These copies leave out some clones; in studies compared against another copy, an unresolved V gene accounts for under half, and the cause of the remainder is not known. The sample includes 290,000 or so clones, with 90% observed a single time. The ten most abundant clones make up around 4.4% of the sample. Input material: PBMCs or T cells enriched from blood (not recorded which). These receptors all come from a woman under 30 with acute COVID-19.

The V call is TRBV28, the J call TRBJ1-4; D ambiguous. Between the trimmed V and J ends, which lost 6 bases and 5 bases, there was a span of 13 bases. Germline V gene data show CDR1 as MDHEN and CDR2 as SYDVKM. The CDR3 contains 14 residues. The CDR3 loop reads CASSPNDGNEKLFF. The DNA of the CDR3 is TGTGCCAGCAGCCCTAACGACGGGAATGAAAAACTGTTTTTT.

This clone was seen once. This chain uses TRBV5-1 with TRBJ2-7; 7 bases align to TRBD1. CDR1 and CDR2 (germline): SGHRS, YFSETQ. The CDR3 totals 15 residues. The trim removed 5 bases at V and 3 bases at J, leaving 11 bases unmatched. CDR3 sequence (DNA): TGCGCCAGCAGGGATCCGGGACAGTCACTCTACGAGCAGTACTTC. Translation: CASRDPGQSLYEQYF.

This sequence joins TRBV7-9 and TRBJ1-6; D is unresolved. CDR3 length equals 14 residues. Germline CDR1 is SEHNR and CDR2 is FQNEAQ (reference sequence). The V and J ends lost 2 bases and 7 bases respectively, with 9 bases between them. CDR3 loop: CASSLIDRNSPLHF. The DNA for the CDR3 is TGTGCCAGCAGCTTAATTGATCGGAATTCACCCCTCCACTTT. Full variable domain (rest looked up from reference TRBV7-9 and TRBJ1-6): DTGVSQNPRHKITKRGQNVTFRCDPISEHNRLYWYRQTLGQGPEFLTYFQNEAQLEKSRLLSDRFSAERPKGSFSTLEIQRTEQGDSAMYLCASSLIDRNSPLHFGNGTRLTVT.

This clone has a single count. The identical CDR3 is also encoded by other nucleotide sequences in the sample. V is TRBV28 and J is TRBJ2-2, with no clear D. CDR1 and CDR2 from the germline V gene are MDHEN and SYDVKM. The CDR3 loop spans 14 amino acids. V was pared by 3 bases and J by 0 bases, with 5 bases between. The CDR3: CASSFPANTGELFF. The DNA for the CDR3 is TGTGCCAGCAGTTTTCCGGCGAACACCGGGGAGCTGTTTTTT.

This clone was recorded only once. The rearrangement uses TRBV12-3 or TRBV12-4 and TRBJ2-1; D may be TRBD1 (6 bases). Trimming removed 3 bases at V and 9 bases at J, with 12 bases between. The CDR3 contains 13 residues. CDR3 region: CASSLRGKGEQFF. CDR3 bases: TGTGCCAGCAGTTTGAGGGGGAAGGGTGAGCAGTTCTTC.

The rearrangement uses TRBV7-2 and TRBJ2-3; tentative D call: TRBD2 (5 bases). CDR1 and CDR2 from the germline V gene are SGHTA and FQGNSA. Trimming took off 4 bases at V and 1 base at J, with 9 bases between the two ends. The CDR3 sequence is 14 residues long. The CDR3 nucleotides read TGTGCCAGCAGCTCCCTCGGGGGCACAGATACGCAGTATTTT. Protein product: CASSSLGGTDTQYF.

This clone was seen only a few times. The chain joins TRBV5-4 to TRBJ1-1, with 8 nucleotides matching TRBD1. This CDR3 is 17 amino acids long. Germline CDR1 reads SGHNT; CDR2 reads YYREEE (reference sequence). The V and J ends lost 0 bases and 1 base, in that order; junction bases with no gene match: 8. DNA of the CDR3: TGTGCCAGCAGCTTGGGCCAGGGGGCGCGGGGGAACACTGAAGCTTTCTTT. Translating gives CASSLGQGARGNTEAFF.

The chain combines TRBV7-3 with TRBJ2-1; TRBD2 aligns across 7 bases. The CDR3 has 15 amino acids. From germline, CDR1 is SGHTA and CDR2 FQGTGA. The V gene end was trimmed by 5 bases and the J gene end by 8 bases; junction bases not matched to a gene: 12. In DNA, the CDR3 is TGTGCCAGCAGCCCTGTGGGAGGGCCAATGTATGAGCAGTTCTTC. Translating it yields CASSPVGGPMYEQFF.

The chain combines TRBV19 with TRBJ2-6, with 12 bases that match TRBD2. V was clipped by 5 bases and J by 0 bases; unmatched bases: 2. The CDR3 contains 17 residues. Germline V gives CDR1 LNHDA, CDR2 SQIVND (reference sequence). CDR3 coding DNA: TGTGCCAGTAGTCCGACTAGCGGGAGCTCTGGGGCCAACGTCCTGACTTTC. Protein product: CASSPTSGSSGANVLTF.

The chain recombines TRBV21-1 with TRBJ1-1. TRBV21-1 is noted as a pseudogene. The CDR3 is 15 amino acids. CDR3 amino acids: CASSHLWGLDTEAFF. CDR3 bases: TGTGCCAGCAGCCATCTCTGGGGACTGGACACTGAAGCTTTCTTT.

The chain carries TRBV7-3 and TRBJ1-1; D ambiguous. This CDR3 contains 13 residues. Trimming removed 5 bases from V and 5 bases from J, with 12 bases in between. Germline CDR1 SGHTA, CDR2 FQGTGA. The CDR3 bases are TGTGCCAGCAGCGCAGGACTAGGGACTGAAGCTTTCTTT. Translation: CASSAGLGTEAFF.

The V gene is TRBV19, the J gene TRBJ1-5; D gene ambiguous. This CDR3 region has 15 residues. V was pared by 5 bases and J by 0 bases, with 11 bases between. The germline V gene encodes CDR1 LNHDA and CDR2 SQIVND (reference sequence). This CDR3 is CASSVMGLSNQPQHF. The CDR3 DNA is TGTGCCAGTAGTGTGATGGGCCTTAGCAATCAGCCCCAGCATTTT.

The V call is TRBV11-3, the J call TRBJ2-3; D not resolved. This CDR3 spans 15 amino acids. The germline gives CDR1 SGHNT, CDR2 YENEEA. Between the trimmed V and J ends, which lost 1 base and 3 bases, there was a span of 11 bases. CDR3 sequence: CASSLGAYVTDTQYF. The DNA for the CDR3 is TGTGCCAGCAGCTTAGGGGCATATGTGACAGATACGCAGTATTTT.

The CDR3 DNA is TGTGCCAGCGCTATTGGGACAGGGACTAACTATGGCTACACCTTC. Translation: CASAIGTGTNYGYTF. This chain joins TRBV3-1 (or the pseudogene TRBV3-2) and TRBJ1-2; 9 positions agree with TRBD1. V shed 8 bases and J 0 bases; nucleotides not matched to a gene: 7. Germline V gene sequence: CDR1 LGHDT, CDR2 YNNKEL (reference sequence). The CDR3 runs to 15 residues.

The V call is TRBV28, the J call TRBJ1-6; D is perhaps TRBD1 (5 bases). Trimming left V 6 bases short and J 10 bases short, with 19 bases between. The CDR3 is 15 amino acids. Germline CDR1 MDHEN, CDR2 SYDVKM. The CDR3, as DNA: TGTGCCAGCAGCACGACGGGAGTTCGGGGCTCACCCCTCCACTTT. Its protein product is CASSTTGVRGSPLHF.

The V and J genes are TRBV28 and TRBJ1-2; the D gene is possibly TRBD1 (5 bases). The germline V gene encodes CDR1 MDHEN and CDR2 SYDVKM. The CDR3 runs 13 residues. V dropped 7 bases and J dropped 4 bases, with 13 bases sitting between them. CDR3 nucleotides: TGTGCCAGCAACGGACATTTACCCTATGGCTACACCTTC. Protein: CASNGHLPYGYTF.

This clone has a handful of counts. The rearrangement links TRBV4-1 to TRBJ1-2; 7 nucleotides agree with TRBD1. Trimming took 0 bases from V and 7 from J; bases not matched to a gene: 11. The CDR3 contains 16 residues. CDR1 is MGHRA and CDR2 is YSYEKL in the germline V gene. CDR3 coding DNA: TGCGCCAGCAGCCAAGACATTCGGGACAGAGTACTTGGCTACACCTTC. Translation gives CASSQDIRDRVLGYTF.

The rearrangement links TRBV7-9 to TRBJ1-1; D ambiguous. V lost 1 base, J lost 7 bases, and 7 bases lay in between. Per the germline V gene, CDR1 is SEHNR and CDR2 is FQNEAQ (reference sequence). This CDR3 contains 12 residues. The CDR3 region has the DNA TGTGCCAGCAGCTTAGATTCGGTTGAAGCTTTCTTT. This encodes CASSLDSVEAFF.

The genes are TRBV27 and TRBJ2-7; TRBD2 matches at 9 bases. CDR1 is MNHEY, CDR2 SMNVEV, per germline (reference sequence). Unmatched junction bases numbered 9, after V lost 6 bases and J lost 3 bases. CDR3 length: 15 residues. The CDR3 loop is CASSSGLASLYEQYF. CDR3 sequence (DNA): TGTGCCAGCAGCTCCGGACTAGCGAGCCTCTACGAGCAGTACTTC.

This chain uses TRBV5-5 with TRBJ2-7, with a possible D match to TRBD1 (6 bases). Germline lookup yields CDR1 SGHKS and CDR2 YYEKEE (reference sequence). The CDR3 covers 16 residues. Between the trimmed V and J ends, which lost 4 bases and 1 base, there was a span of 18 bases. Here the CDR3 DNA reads TGTGCCAGCAGCCCCCAGGGGTCTACTTTATCCTACGAGCAGTACTTC. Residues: CASSPQGSTLSYEQYF.